These 32 T cell receptor beta chains came from one sample sequenced in a study of somatic mutations in cytotoxic T cells in rheumatoid arthritis. The protocol was immunoSEQ multiplex PCR, while the TCRdb copy is restricted to in-frame clones and leaves out a portion. The data contain 20,000 to 25,000 clones, roughly 86% of them singletons. The material sequenced was CD8+ T cells sorted from blood. The receptors were gathered from a woman between 50 and 59 years old in good health.

This clone was seen only a few times. The chain joins TRBV4-2 to TRBJ1-1; TRBD1 is a possible D gene (5 bases). Looked up from germline, CDR1 is LGHNA and CDR2 is YNFKEQ. Trimming pared 4 bases from V and 10 bases from J, leaving 10 bases between. The CDR3 has 11 amino acids. CDR3 residues: CASSLGHGAFF. The CDR3 nucleotides are TGTGCCAGCAGCCTTGGACACGGAGCTTTCTTT.

The chain carries TRBV6-1 and TRBJ2-1, with D possibly called TRBD1 or TRBD2 (6 bases each). Germline V lookup: CDR1 MNHNS, CDR2 SASEGT. Deletions cut 1 base from V and 5 bases from J, with 15 bases between. The CDR3 has 16 amino acids. In nucleotides, the CDR3 is TGTGCCAGCAGTGAAGGGAAGGGGGGCATTAACAATGAGCAGTTCTTC. This codes for CASSEGKGGINNEQFF.

The rearrangement links TRBV9 to TRBJ2-3; D is unclear. The CDR3 sequence is 11 residues long. Trimming took off 4 bases at V and 2 bases at J, with 2 bases between the two ends. Germline CDR1 SGDLS, CDR2 YYNGEE. In nucleotides, the CDR3 is TGTGCCAGCAGCTTCACAGATACGCAGTATTTT. Protein: CASSFTDTQYF.

The chain recombines TRBV4-1 with TRBJ1-1; weak D call: TRBD1 (5 bases). The CDR3 length is 15 residues. Germline-derived CDR1 and CDR2 are MGHRA and YSYEKL. Trimming removed 0 bases at V and 5 bases at J, with 13 bases between. CDR3 DNA: TGCGCCAGCAGCCAAGATTCGGGGGGAGGGACTGAAGCTTTCTTT. It yields the protein CASSQDSGGGTEAFF.

The chain joins TRBV5-5 to TRBJ2-1; tentative D call: TRBD2 (6 bases). V lost 2 bases, J lost 8 bases, and 29 bases lay in between. Germline V gene data show CDR1 as SGHKS and CDR2 as YYEKEE (reference sequence). CDR3 size: 19 residues. CDR3 residues: CASSFGFRGAGYPGHEQFF. The CDR3 DNA is TGTGCCAGCAGCTTCGGTTTCCGGGGAGCGGGTTACCCGGGGCATGAGCAGTTCTTC.

The V and J genes are TRBV7-6 and TRBJ2-3; D remains ambiguous. The CDR3 sequence is 15 residues long. The V end lost 1 base, the J end lost 0 bases, and 8 bases lay between the germline ends. Germline V gene sequence: CDR1 SGHVS, CDR2 FNYEAQ. The CDR3 DNA reads TGTGCCAGCAGCTTAGGGGTTCACAGCACAGATACGCAGTATTTT. Protein sequence: CASSLGVHSTDTQYF.

The chain carries TRBV4-1 and TRBJ2-1; no reliable D call. The CDR3 runs to 13 residues. Germline V lookup: CDR1 MGHRA, CDR2 YSYEKL. V lost 1 base to trimming and J lost 4 bases, with 5 bases between them. CDR3 residues: CASSQGAYNEQFF. The CDR3 region has the DNA TGCGCCAGCAGCCAAGGAGCGTACAATGAGCAGTTCTTC.

This chain connects TRBV6-1 to TRBJ2-7, with 8 bases identical to TRBD1. This CDR3 is 16 amino acids long. V was clipped by 2 bases and J by 2 bases; unmatched bases: 8. Germline V CDR1 and CDR2: MNHNS, SASEGT. CDR3 nucleotides: TGTGCCAGCAGTGAACCCGTTGGGACAGGAGCCTACGAGCAGTACTTC. Translation gives CASSEPVGTGAYEQYF.

The rearrangement uses TRBV12-5 and TRBJ2-7; D is uncertain. Germline V gene sequence: CDR1 LGHNT, CDR2 FRNRAP. Trimming pared 1 base from V and 0 bases from J, leaving 16 bases between. This CDR3 region has 17 residues. This CDR3 is CASGLATRQPPSYEQYV. The CDR3 nucleotides read TGTGCTAGTGGTTTGGCTACTCGGCAACCACCCTCCTACGAGCAGTACGTC.

The chain uses TRBV4-3 and TRBJ1-4, with 7 bases that match TRBD1. The trim removed 0 bases at V and 7 bases at J, leaving 8 bases unmatched. The CDR3 length is 16 residues. CDR1 is LGHNA and CDR2 is YSLEER in the germline V gene. CDR3 sequence: CASSQDGSGGVEKLFF. The DNA for the CDR3 is TGCGCCAGCAGCCAAGATGGATCAGGGGGTGTTGAAAAACTGTTTTTT.

The chain combines TRBV2 with TRBJ1-4; 7 bases line up with TRBD1. The length of the CDR3 is 14 residues. Germline CDR1 reads SNHLY; CDR2 reads FYNNEI. Trimming cost V 5 bases and J 5 bases; bases outside gene matches: 5. In DNA form, the CDR3 reads TGTGCCAGCAGTCCGGGACAGCTGAATGAAAAACTGTTTTTT. Its protein is CASSPGQLNEKLFF.

The chain couples TRBV7-6 to TRBJ2-3, with 10 bases identical to TRBD2. The V gene end was trimmed by 7 bases and the J gene end by 1 base; junction bases not matched to a gene: 5. Germline CDR1 reads SGHVS; CDR2 reads FNYEAQ. The CDR3 sequence is 15 residues long. CDR3 loop: CASTATSGGTDTQYF. CDR3 DNA: TGTGCCAGCACCGCTACTAGCGGGGGCACAGATACGCAGTATTTT.

The chain employs TRBV13 and TRBJ1-1; D unclear. Germline V gene data show CDR1 as PRHDT and CDR2 as FYEKMQ (reference sequence). The CDR3 spans 13 residues. V was trimmed by 7 bases and J by 4 bases, leaving 13 bases between them. The CDR3 DNA reads as TGTGCCAGCACCGCCCTTGAGGGCACTGAAGCTTTCTTT. Its translation: CASTALEGTEAFF.

The V call is TRBV2, the J call TRBJ2-3; the match to TRBD2 covers 8 bases. The CDR3 is made up of 14 amino acids. The junction had 10 bases not matched to a gene; V was cut back by 9 bases and J by 5 bases. The germline CDR1 and CDR2 sequences are SNHLY and FYNNEI. The CDR3: CARVLRGGLDTQYF. The CDR3 coding sequence is TGTGCCAGAGTCCTCCGGGGGGGCTTAGATACGCAGTATTTT.

The chain links TRBV9 to TRBJ2-3; D uncertain. Per germline, CDR1 SGDLS and CDR2 YYNGEE. The CDR3 spans 12 residues. V lost 0 bases, J lost 2 bases, and 1 base lay in between. CDR3 protein: CASSVVTDTQYF. The CDR3 nucleotides read TGTGCCAGCAGCGTAGTCACAGATACGCAGTATTTT. Variable domain in full (rest from reference TRBV9 and TRBJ2-3): DSGVTQTPKHLITATGQRVTLRCSPRSGDLSVYWYQQSLDQGLQFLIQYYNGEERAKGNILERFSAQQFPDLHSELNLSSLELGDSALYFCASSVVTDTQYFGPGTRLTVL.

The J gene is TRBJ1-3, the V gene TRBV4-1; the D is unclear. The CDR3 runs to 11 residues. V gave up 3 bases and J gave up 4 bases, with 1 base separating them. Germline lookup yields CDR1 MGHRA and CDR2 YSYEKL. The CDR3 loop reads CASSQGNTIYF. In nucleotides, the CDR3 is TGCGCCAGCAGCCAGGGAAACACCATATATTTT.

CDR3: CASSRQGSSTDTQYF. The CDR3 DNA reads as TGTGCCAGCAGCCGACAGGGGTCCAGCACAGATACGCAGTATTTT. This rearrangement joins TRBV28 to TRBJ2-3; TRBD1 matches 8 bases. Germline V lookup: CDR1 MDHEN, CDR2 SYDVKM. The CDR3 sequence is 15 residues long. V was clipped by 6 bases and J by 0 bases; unmatched bases: 5.

The chain recombines TRBV11-2 with TRBJ2-3; 7 positions match TRBD2. V was pared by 5 bases and J by 0 bases, with 17 bases of the junction left unmatched. The CDR3 has 19 residues. Germline values: CDR1 SGHAT, CDR2 FQNNGV. The CDR3 reads CASSTMGVWGGISTDTQYF. CDR3 nucleotides: TGTGCCAGCAGCACAATGGGGGTTTGGGGAGGGATTAGCACAGATACGCAGTATTTT.

The CDR3: CASSGRGSYNSPLHF. The CDR3 DNA reads as TGTGCCAGCAGTGGGAGGGGGTCCTATAATTCACCCCTCCACTTT. The chain carries TRBV28 and TRBJ1-6; perhaps TRBD1 as D (6 bases). Between the trimmed V and J ends, which lost 5 bases and 1 base, there was a span of 9 bases. Germline V CDR1 and CDR2: MDHEN, SYDVKM. The CDR3 contains 15 residues.

The rearrangement joins TRBV27 to TRBJ2-2, with D tentatively TRBD2 (6 bases). The CDR3 runs 14 residues. Trimming pared 5 bases from V and 6 bases from J, leaving 13 bases between. The germline CDR1 and CDR2 sequences are MNHEY and SMNVEV (reference sequence). The CDR3 reads CASSLGGGAGELFF. DNA of the CDR3: TGTGCCAGCAGTCTGGGTGGAGGGGCCGGGGAGCTGTTTTTT.

V is TRBV27 and J is TRBJ2-2; no clear D. V was clipped by 5 bases and J by 2 bases, with 15 bases between them. The CDR3 runs 16 residues. Germline loops: CDR1 MNHEY, CDR2 SMNVEV (reference sequence). As DNA, the CDR3 is TGTGCCAGCAGTATCTCCGGGCCCACTAACACCGGGGAGCTGTTTTTT. This encodes CASSISGPTNTGELFF.

A single count supports this clone. The J gene is TRBJ1-1, the V gene TRBV15, with a tentative D call TRBD1 (6 bases). The V end was cut by 0 bases, the J end by 3 bases, with 17 bases between. In germline, CDR1 is LNHNV, CDR2 YYDKDF (reference sequence). The CDR3 loop spans 17 amino acids. The CDR3 bases are TGTGCCACCAGCAGAGAGTCGGGGGCAGGGGAGGACACTGAAGCTTTCTTT. Translation: CATSRESGAGEDTEAFF.

This sequence joins TRBV6-4 and TRBJ2-1; a weak D match, TRBD2 (5 bases). V lost 2 bases, J lost 8 bases, and 10 bases lay in between. Germline assignment: CDR1 MRHNA and CDR2 SNTAGT. CDR3 length equals 13 residues. The CDR3 region has the DNA TGTGCCAGCAGTGACAACGAGGAGGATGAGCAGTTCTTC. The encoded protein is CASSDNEEDEQFF.

The chain employs TRBV10-3 and TRBJ2-3, with 7 positions matching TRBD2. Germline V gene sequence: CDR1 ENHRY, CDR2 SYGVKD. J was trimmed by 3 bases and V by 2 bases; bases with no gene match: 5. The CDR3 is made up of 15 amino acids. CDR3 sequence: CAISERLAWTDTQYF. CDR3 nucleotide sequence: TGTGCCATCAGTGAGCGACTAGCTTGGACAGATACGCAGTATTTT.

The chain employs TRBV9 and TRBJ2-3; TRBD2 matches at 15 bases. Trimming removed 6 bases from V and 0 bases from J; junction bases left unmatched: 5. Germline V gene data show CDR1 as SGDLS and CDR2 as YYNGEE. This CDR3 is built from 17 residues. Written as DNA, the CDR3 is TGTGCCAGCACCGGGACTAGCGGGGGGCCTAGCACAGATACGCAGTATTTT. It is translated as CASTGTSGGPSTDTQYF.

This rearrangement joins TRBV29-1 to TRBJ1-2; TRBD1 matches at 10 bases. The CDR3 totals 14 residues. Per germline, CDR1 SQVTM and CDR2 ANQGSEA. The CDR3 region is CLYPAGQGQHGYTF. The CDR3 DNA follows: TGCCTATACCCAGCGGGACAGGGGCAACATGGCTACACCTTC.

V is TRBV27 and J is TRBJ1-5; 9 bases map to TRBD1. The CDR3 is 14 amino acids. Unmatched junction bases numbered 7, after V lost 8 bases and J lost 5 bases. The germline CDR1 and CDR2 sequences are MNHEY and SMNVEV (reference sequence). The DNA of the CDR3 is TGTGCCAGCGCCATGACAGGGGGGGATCAGCCCCAGCATTTT. Translating gives CASAMTGGDQPQHF.

This chain uses TRBV25-1 with TRBJ2-3, with a tentative D call TRBD2 (5 bases). The CDR3 contains 15 residues. The germline gives CDR1 MGHDK, CDR2 SYGVNS. The V and J ends lost 8 bases and 4 bases respectively, with 19 bases between them. CDR3: CASLSGADFSDTQYF. The CDR3 nucleotides are TGTGCCAGCCTCTCTGGAGCGGACTTTTCAGATACGCAGTATTTT.

The chain uses TRBV7-9 and TRBJ1-1; D ambiguous. Deletions cut 4 bases from V and 3 bases from J, with 12 bases between. The CDR3 loop spans 14 amino acids. Germline assignment: CDR1 SEHNR and CDR2 FQNEAQ (reference sequence). The CDR3 bases are TGTGCCAGCAGCTCGTCAAGTTTTGACACTGAAGCTTTCTTT. Translated, it gives CASSSSSFDTEAFF.

This clone was seen only a few times. The J gene is TRBJ2-3, the V gene TRBV7-9; no clear D. Between the trimmed V and J ends, which lost 2 bases and 5 bases, there was a span of 5 bases. The CDR3 is 12 amino acids. Germline loops: CDR1 SEHNR, CDR2 FQNEAQ (reference sequence). CDR3 sequence reads: CASSLWKDTQYF. The CDR3 nucleotides read TGTGCCAGCAGCTTATGGAAAGATACGCAGTATTTT.

V gene TRBV5-8 combines with J gene TRBJ1-1; D is unresolved. The CDR3 consists of 13 residues. The germline V gene has CDR1 SGHTS and CDR2 YDEGEE. V lost 4 bases and J 3 bases, leaving 10 bases between the germline ends. CDR3 amino acids: CASSRRGDTEAFF. CDR3 coding DNA: TGTGCCAGCAGCCGGAGAGGTGACACTGAAGCTTTCTTT.

The sample holds one count of this clone. V and J are TRBV4-3 and TRBJ2-1; D not certain. Germline V lookup: CDR1 LGHNA, CDR2 YSLEER. V lost 0 bases and J lost 0, with 6 bases in between. CDR3 length: 15 residues. CDR3 protein: CASSQDPTSYNEQFF. In DNA, the CDR3 is TGCGCCAGCAGCCAAGATCCCACCTCCTACAATGAGCAGTTCTTC.